The entry below describes one TCR beta chain. This clonotype has a handful of counts. This receptor's antigen is unknown. Base qualities are not provided; no much larger clone lies one nucleotide away. The sequencer listed for this sample is Illumina MiSeq. The published analysis was carried out like this. Repertoire diversity was measured with the Shannon-Wiener index computed in VDJtools. TCRbeta clonotypes with a clonotype frequency of at least 3 were defined as expanded. TCRdb ran its own pipeline on the public reads, namely fastp trimming at Q25 and MiXCR clone calling, and kept in-frame beta chains. Under each unique CDR3 protein, matching rows form one entry showing the most common genes and DNA. The V and J calls and clone size are TCRdb's, not the authors'. The sample yields roughly 500 distinct CDR3 sequences; 16% were counted once. Together, the top ten hold about a sixth of the sample. The data derive from a study of precursors of human CD4 cytotoxic T cells listed by TCRdb under 2018. About the full investigation: The bulk TCR-seq analysis covered CD4+ memory subsets from 14 donors in total. Sequences for both the TCRalpha and TCRbeta chains came out of the TCR-seq analysis of about 13 donors (table S7). The investigation overall reported the following: Compared with TCM and TEM subsets, the IL-7Rhigh and IL-7R- TEMRA subsets had more restricted TCR repertoires, with lower diversity and more expanded clonotypes. Only 13 of the 14 donors were included in some of the bulk TCR-seq comparisons, which suggests that not every subset was available for every donor. The authors noted that a human observational design cannot definitively establish the direction of differentiation between precursor and effector cells. A larger fraction of IL-7Rhigh TEMRA clonotypes than of TEM or TCM clonotypes was made up of expanded effector clonotypes.

Bulk UMI-based TCR sequencing was performed on four sorted CD4+ memory subsets (TCM, TEM, IL-7Rhigh TEMRA, IL-7R- TEMRA) to test a precursor-effector relationship among CD4 cytotoxic T cells. The cells came from peripheral blood mononuclear cells that had been isolated from human blood. The germline V gene (reference sequence) sets CDR1 to SEHNR and CDR2 to FQNEAQ. V and J lose 4 bases and 1 base, and a span of 1 base separates them. CDR3 length: 12 amino acids, cysteine to phenylalanine. The CDR3 DNA has 36 bases and is translated from base 1. The source of this sequence is a human donor in good health. Sequenced input: memory CD4+ T cells from blood (PBMCs). The rearranged segments are TRBV7-9 and TRBJ2-2, with the D segment identity uncertain. CDR3 sequence: CASSWNTGELFF. The bases read TGTGCCAGCAGCTGGAACACCGGGGAGCTGTTTTTT.